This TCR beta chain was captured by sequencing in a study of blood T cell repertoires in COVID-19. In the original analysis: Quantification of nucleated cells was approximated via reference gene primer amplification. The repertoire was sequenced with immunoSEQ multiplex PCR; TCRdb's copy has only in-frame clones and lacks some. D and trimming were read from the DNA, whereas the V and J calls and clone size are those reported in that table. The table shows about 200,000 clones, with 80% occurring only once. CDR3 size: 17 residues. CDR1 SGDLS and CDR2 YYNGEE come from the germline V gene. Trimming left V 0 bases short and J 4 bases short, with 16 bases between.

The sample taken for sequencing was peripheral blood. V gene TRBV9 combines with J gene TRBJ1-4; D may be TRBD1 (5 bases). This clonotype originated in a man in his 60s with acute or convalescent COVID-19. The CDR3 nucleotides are TGTGCCAGCAGCGTAGGTTTTGGGGCGGCTAGTAATGAAAAACTGTTTTTT. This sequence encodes CASSVGFGAASNEKLFF.